This entry lists 9 T cell receptor beta chains sequenced from one sample in a study of T cell responses to AZD1222 COVID-19 vaccine. TCRdb's table, derived via immunoSEQ multiplex PCR, lists solely in-frame clones and lacks some. The sample includes 150,000 to 200,000 clones, roughly 92% seen only once; the top ten take roughly 1.2%. The sample in question was peripheral blood, obtained 28 days after the second AZD1222 dose. The receptors stem from an adult who received the AZD1222 COVID-19 vaccine.

The chain joins TRBV3-1 (or the pseudogene TRBV3-2) to TRBJ2-2, with unresolved D. The CDR3 is 14 amino acids. The V end lost 2 bases, the J end lost 0 bases, and 4 bases lay between the germline ends. Germline CDR1 reads LGHDT; CDR2 reads YNNKEL (reference sequence). The CDR3 bases are TGTGCCAGCAGCCAACTTCCGAACACCGGGGAGCTGTTTTTT. It is translated as CASSQLPNTGELFF.

V gene TRBV9 combines with J gene TRBJ1-4, with unresolved D. The CDR3 length is 12 residues. Germline CDR1 and CDR2: SGDLS and YYNGEE. V lost 3 bases and J lost 5, with 5 bases in between. DNA for the CDR3: TGTGCCAGCAGCGGCCGGAATGAAAAACTGTTTTTT. The encoded protein is CASSGRNEKLFF.

The chain joins TRBV27 to TRBJ2-3; D is tentatively TRBD1 or TRBD2 (5 bases each). The CDR3 extends over 15 amino acids. Trimming left V 1 base short and J 2 bases short, with 10 bases between. CDR1 and CDR2 (germline): MNHEY, SMNVEV (reference sequence). CDR3 residues: CASSLWGPSTDTQYF. The CDR3 region has the DNA TGTGCCAGCAGTTTATGGGGACCGTCCACAGATACGCAGTATTTT.

This rearrangement joins TRBV11-1 to TRBJ1-2, with 11 bases fitting TRBD1. The CDR3 spans 14 residues. CDR1 and CDR2 from the germline V gene are SGHAT and FQDESV (reference sequence). V gave up 5 bases and J gave up 8 bases; unmatched junction bases: 7. CDR3 region: CASSPGTGGYGYTF. The CDR3 DNA follows: TGTGCCAGCAGCCCCGGGACAGGGGGTTACGGCTACACCTTC.

The J gene is TRBJ2-3, the V gene TRBV24-1; D tentatively fits TRBD1 or TRBD2 (5 bases each). There are 14 residues in the CDR3. Germline V gene data show CDR1 as KGHDR and CDR2 as SFDVKD. Trimming removed 4 bases from V and 0 bases from J, with 7 bases in between. The CDR3, as DNA: TGTGCCACCAGTGACCGGGACAGCACAGATACGCAGTATTTT. Protein product: CATSDRDSTDTQYF.

V and J are TRBV3-1 (or the pseudogene TRBV3-2) and TRBJ2-5; 10 bases fit TRBD2. V lost 1 base and J lost 4; bases outside the gene matches: 15. Germline values: CDR1 LGHDT, CDR2 YNNKEL (reference sequence). CDR3 size: 19 residues. The CDR3 protein is CASSQASRVAGGLGETQYF. The CDR3 coding sequence is TGTGCCAGCAGCCAAGCTTCCAGGGTAGCGGGGGGTCTGGGAGAGACCCAGTACTTC.

The chain combines TRBV15 with TRBJ2-5; D is unresolved. Trimming shortened V by 1 base and J by 2 bases, and 14 bases separated the two germline ends. CDR1 is LNHNV, CDR2 YYDKDF, per germline (reference sequence). CDR3 length equals 16 residues. This CDR3 is CATSRAARNQQETQYF. The CDR3 nucleotides are TGTGCCACCAGCAGAGCCGCCAGGAACCAACAAGAGACCCAGTACTTC.

J is TRBJ1-5 and V is TRBV18; possibly TRBD1 for D (5 bases). This CDR3 spans 14 amino acids. From germline, CDR1 is KGHSH and CDR2 LQKENI. V lost 6 bases, J lost 0 bases, and 9 bases lay in between. The CDR3 DNA is TGTGCCAGCTCCAGACAGCCTAGCAATCAGCCCCAGCATTTT. Its protein is CASSRQPSNQPQHF.

The chain joins TRBV4-2 to TRBJ1-2, with TRBD1 matching 9 bases. V lost 4 bases and J lost 7; bases outside the gene matches: 10. This CDR3 region has 15 residues. Germline V CDR1 and CDR2: LGHNA, YNFKEQ. The CDR3: CASSPWTGERGGYTF. The CDR3 bases are TGTGCCAGCAGCCCCTGGACAGGGGAGAGGGGTGGCTACACCTTC.